This T cell receptor beta chain was observed in a study of Graves' ophthalmopathy and Graves' hyperthyroidism. Turning to the study itself: Specimen type is peripheral blood, obtained at initial diagnosis before any treatment. Study-wide findings and caveats: For separating ophthalmopathy from stable hyperthyroidism, a 13-signature model gave under 90% sensitivity and 75% to 83% specificity.

TCR beta CDR3 amplification used RNA transcripts. RT-PCR with HTBI primers came first, then second-round multiplex PCR. TCRdb called the multiplex PCR reads again in MiXCR, with one record for every CDR3 protein. The sample holds approximately 330,000 distinct CDR3 sequences; roughly 17% are singletons and the top ten take roughly an eighth. Those donors who had ophthalmopathy presented with moderate-to-severe activity, a CAS of ≥3, a NOSPECS of ≥4 and a duration under 3 months. This clonotype occurred many times. Its antigen is not known. Germline V gene data show CDR1 as SEHNR and CDR2 as FQNEAQ (reference sequence). The CDR3 loop spans 14 amino acids. Trimming took 3 bases from V and 3 from J, leaving 9 bases between them.

The rearrangement uses TRBV7-9 and TRBJ1-5; maybe TRBD1 (5 bases). This sequence originates from an adult man with Graves' ophthalmopathy. The sample taken for sequencing was peripheral blood. The CDR3 reads CASSFAGANQPQHF. CDR3 nucleotides: TGTGCCAGCAGCTTCGCCGGGGCCAATCAGCCCCAGCATTTT.